The rows below give T cell receptor beta chains drawn from one sample of a study of human T cells and chemical hapten exposure. TCRdb analysed the RACE reads with MiXCR anew, one entry per CDR3 protein. The profile shows about 90,000 distinct CDR3 sequences, 11% of them singletons. The starting material was whole blood, obtained in connection with sensitization to the hapten diphenylcyclopropenone (DPC). The receptors stem from a woman between 25 and 40 years old with alopecia areata. Some clones in this sample may be carry-over from other donors' samples. CDR3s leave out the opening cysteine and the closing phenylalanine or tryptophan. A D gene is named only where the DNA matches it firmly.

TRBV5-1	TRBD2	ASSYGTSGSGQETQY
TRBV11-2	NA	ASSLGPGSLETQY
TRBV7-9	NA	ASSTGYGGELF
TRBV19	TRBD2	ASSKGLAGFTDTQY
TRBV3-1	NA	ASSQNDQPQH
TRBV29-1	TRBD1	SAGGDGYT
TRBV28	NA	ATAGVWDTEAF
TRBV12-3/TRBV12-4	NA	ASARGGKNIQY
TRBV18	NA	ASSLDLGPGNTIY
TRBV4-1	NA	ASSQDPSTGFVYGYT
TRBV2	NA	ASRLGLYSNQPQH
TRBV7-2	TRBD1	ASSQTGQGYGYT
TRBV28	NA	ASSFTGDRTDTQY
TRBV6-5	NA	ASTPGGNYGYT
TRBV5-1	TRBD1	ASSTPGQGAADEQF
TRBV7-9	NA	ASSLIVSGANVLT
TRBV6-2/TRBV6-3	TRBD1	ASSKGTGREQY
TRBV12-3/TRBV12-4	TRBD2	ASRPLAENEQF
TRBV24-1	TRBD1	ATRDPGQGEDTQY
TRBV27	NA	ASSSNGGGEQY
TRBV28	NA	ASSLLRGDTEAF
TRBV6-6	NA	ASSTNALYGYT
TRBV14	NA	ASSHHGNTEAF
TRBV7-9	NA	ASSLPAVSDTQY
TRBV29-1	NA	SVTPTASSGANVLT
TRBV5-1	NA	ASSLRPGSGEETQY
TRBV29-1	TRBD1	SVDEDRETKETQY
TRBV28	NA	ASTLAGKNTEAF
TRBV19	NA	ASSMGEGSTAGELF
TRBV20-1	TRBD1	SAWPGQLNSPLH
TRBV7-3	NA	ASRQTRNTGELF
TRBV20-1	TRBD2	SAGTSGGAVYNEQF
TRBV7-9	NA	ASSPPQGNTGELF
TRBV9	TRBD2	ASSVATSGREEDTQY
TRBV28	TRBD1	ASSLPRQGLYNSPLH
TRBV28	TRBD1	ASRRQGSSIGNQPQH
TRBV5-4	TRBD2	ASSFRLAGSNEQF
TRBV5-5	NA	ASSLGYGSPLH
TRBV29-1	NA	SVAQTTAGYT
TRBV28	NA	ASSFSNVLT